The sequence of this T cell receptor beta chain was determined in a study of vaccination effects on CD4 cells after COVID-19. Some clones are missing from TCRdb's copy, which holds only in-frame ones; the method was immunoSEQ multiplex PCR. The sample holds roughly 52,000 clones; more than 60% are singletons and the top ten take about 18%. In regard to this clone: Its antigen is unidentified.

Sequencing was preceded by expansion of antigen-specific CD4+ T cells with viral peptide pools in the ViraFEST assay. With more than 9 days of culture completed, CD4+ T cells were isolated. None of these healthy vaccinees had been infected with SARS-CoV-2 before vaccination. Specimen: CD4+ T cells from PBMCs cultured with SARS-CoV-2 spike peptides, collected before COVID-19 vaccination. The receptor was isolated from a human donor who received a COVID-19 vaccine.

CDR3 coding DNA: TGCGCCAGCGGCGGGACTTCCTACGAGCAGTACTTC. Translation gives CASGGTSYEQYF. V and J are TRBV5-1 and TRBJ2-7, with D tentatively TRBD2 (6 bases). CDR1 is SGHRS, CDR2 YFSETQ, per germline. The length of the CDR3 is 12 residues. Trimming took 7 bases from V and 1 from J, leaving 9 bases between them. Combining the CDR3 with reference TRBV5-1 and TRBJ2-7 gives the whole variable domain KAGVTQTPRYLIKTRGQQVTLSCSPISGHRSVSWYQQTPGQGLQFLFEYFSETQRNKGNFPGRFSGRQFSNSRSEMNVSTLELGDSALYLCASGGTSYEQYFGPGTRLTVT.